The rows below give T cell receptor beta chains drawn from one sample of a study of T-cell memory formation after mild COVID-19. TCRdb re-derived calls from the 5' RACE reads in MiXCR, one entry per CDR3 protein. This sample has around 450,000 distinct CDR3 sequences; about 24% occur once, and the top ten carry roughly 9.7%. Sequenced material: PBMCs or a T cell subset sorted from them (not recorded which). These receptors were collected from an adult woman who had mild COVID-19 (a few samples of this study predate the infection). Cell type and time point are not known. The CDR3 runs from the conserved cysteine through the conserved F or W. Rows may omit the clone size; those that give it use once, few, many or a size class.

size,J,V,CDR3
few,TRBJ2-1,TRBV6-2/TRBV6-3,CASSDSNEQFF
NA,TRBJ2-5,TRBV10-3,CAISEPRTGVETQYF
NA,TRBJ2-3,TRBV20-1,CSGWGTGPATQYF
few,TRBJ2-3,TRBV5-1,CASCRQTHADTQYF
few,TRBJ2-5,TRBV4-2,CASSQVPGQAETQYF
NA,TRBJ1-6,TRBV25-1,CASSGTGGTGYSPLHF
NA,TRBJ1-2,TRBV28,CASSSAGGPYGYTF
NA,TRBJ2-2,TRBV4-1,CASSQDDTGELFF
NA,TRBJ2-5,TRBV18,CASSPLGDSQETQYF
NA,TRBJ2-7,TRBV4-1,CASSLSWQGTYEQYF
many,TRBJ2-3,TRBV20-1,CSARRDTQYF
once,TRBJ2-7,TRBV2,CASSERASGYEQYF
NA,TRBJ1-1,TRBV4-1,CASSELWAPTEAFF
many,TRBJ2-7,TRBV5-1,CASSLAGTSTEQYF
once,TRBJ1-1,TRBV6-5,CASSLDRGLAEAFF
few,TRBJ2-6,TRBV13,CASSPEPPGQGFTGANVLTF
NA,TRBJ2-7,TRBV13,CASSLTGQGMHEQYF
few,TRBJ2-1,TRBV29-1,CSVSLGGNEQFF
NA,TRBJ2-1,TRBV15,CATSRVGLPPFF
NA,TRBJ1-6,TRBV4-2,CASSQGIMTGGGYNSPLHF
few,TRBJ1-4,TRBV7-9,CASNEGGPQEKLFF
few,TRBJ2-5,TRBV24-1,CATSEVTGGVETQYF
few,TRBJ2-2,TRBV7-8,CASSLIGGFPSNTGELFF
NA,TRBJ2-6,TRBV5-1,CASSLGTGGSLPGANVLTF
NA,TRBJ2-7,TRBV5-6,CASSSPSGNRDEQYF
NA,TRBJ1-1,TRBV7-9,CARSLQGGTEAFF
NA,TRBJ1-1,TRBV30,CACSAASEAFF
NA,TRBJ2-7,TRBV6-2/TRBV6-3,CASSEQTGPSYEQYF
few,TRBJ1-2,TRBV29-1,CSVFTDGDGYTF
few,TRBJ1-3,TRBV29-1,CSVDGEGNTIYF
NA,TRBJ2-2,TRBV7-9,CASSLSLTSGRHTGELFF
few,TRBJ2-7,TRBV24-1,CATSERGHEQYF
NA,TRBJ1-5,TRBV9,CASSVGPGNQPQHF
NA,TRBJ2-5,TRBV5-4,CASSPRPQETQYF
NA,TRBJ2-7,TRBV2,CATEMGSYEQYF
many,TRBJ2-7,TRBV14,CASSRPGQGYYEQYF
few,TRBJ1-1,TRBV20-1,CSASREGTEAFF
few,TRBJ2-5,TRBV5-6,CASSLLFSRKETQYF
NA,TRBJ2-1,TRBV5-1,CASSSGQGHYNEQFF
NA,TRBJ2-7,TRBV27,CASRHGTRTEQYF
NA,TRBJ2-4,TRBV7-2,CASSLGTVRNIQYF
few,TRBJ2-2,TRBV7-2,CASSLGRGLVTGELFF
NA,TRBJ2-1,TRBV6-1,CASSENPMSGSSYNEQFF
few,TRBJ1-1,TRBV6-2/TRBV6-3,CASSYSRRWGTGAPTTEAFF
NA,TRBJ2-6,TRBV12-3/TRBV12-4,CASSLAGPRPSSGANVLTF
NA,TRBJ2-7,TRBV7-2,CASSLDSSGGSYEQYF
NA,TRBJ2-7,TRBV30,CAWRRDRISYEQYF
NA,TRBJ1-2,TRBV6-5,CASSYSIGQIYGYTF
NA,TRBJ2-5,TRBV9,CASSERTPGGGETQYF
few,TRBJ2-3,TRBV5-1,CASSLPIADTQYF